One and the same sample provided the 20 T cell receptor beta chains below, sequenced in a study of shared clonotypes between healthy human individuals. This table comes from immunoSEQ multiplex PCR, and its TCRdb copy is limited to in-frame clones, with some not included. The sample lists around 2,100,000 clones; about 95% were seen once. Selected positively for CCR7 and CD45RO-negative, naive CD8 cells excluded terminally differentiated effector memory CD45RA+ cells. The sequencing input was naive CD8+ T cells sorted from blood. Every receptor here comes from a man in his late teens or twenties in good health.

This clone was detected once. V is TRBV27 and J is TRBJ2-3; TRBD1 aligns across 10 bases. The CDR3 runs 14 residues. The germline gives CDR1 MNHEY, CDR2 SMNVEV (reference sequence). Trimming took 9 bases from V and 5 from J; bases not matched to a gene: 8. The CDR3 DNA is TGTGCCAGTCGGACAGGGGGTAGTGAAGATACGCAGTATTTT. Translation gives CASRTGGSEDTQYF.

This sequence joins TRBV29-1 and TRBJ2-1; 7 positions match TRBD2. Trimming removed 4 bases from V and 4 bases from J; junction bases left unmatched: 7. The CDR3 is made up of 14 amino acids. The germline V gene encodes CDR1 SQVTM and CDR2 ANQGSEA. This CDR3 reads CSVAGGSQYNEQFF. The CDR3 DNA sequence: TGCAGCGTTGCAGGCGGGAGTCAATACAATGAGCAGTTCTTC.

V and J are TRBV7-6 and TRBJ1-3; no reliable D call. The CDR3 is made up of 12 amino acids. Trimming shortened V by 5 bases and J by 4 bases, and 6 bases separated the two germline ends. In germline, CDR1 is SGHVS, CDR2 FNYEAQ. The CDR3 DNA reads as TGTGCCAGCAGCCCACAGGGAAACACCATATATTTT. Its translation is CASSPQGNTIYF. The full variable domain, with the rest looked up from reference TRBV7-6 and TRBJ1-3, is GAGVSQSPRYKVTKRGQDVALRCDPISGHVSLYWYRQALGQGPEFLTYFNYEAQQDKSGLPNDRFSAERPEGSISTLTIQRTEQRDSAMYRCASSPQGNTIYFGEGSWLTVV.

The chain carries TRBV11-2 and TRBJ1-2; D not resolved. Germline CDR1 reads SGHAT; CDR2 reads FQNNGV. This CDR3 contains 11 residues. V lost 8 bases and J lost 10, with 14 bases in between. In nucleotides, the CDR3 is TGTGCCAGCGGGTTTGGATATTACTACACCTTC. Its translation: CASGFGYYYTF. Complete variable domain (other parts from reference TRBV11-2 and TRBJ1-2): EAGVAQSPRYKIIEKRQSVAFWCNPISGHATLYWYQQILGQGPKLLIQFQNNGVVDDSQLPKDRFSAERLKGVDSTLKIQPAKLEDSAVYLCASGFGYYYTFGSGTRLTVV.

The genes are TRBV18 and TRBJ2-7; D ambiguous. The V gene's germline CDR1 is KGHSH and CDR2 LQKENI. Trimming stripped 6 bases from V and 3 bases from J, with 15 bases between. The CDR3 extends over 14 amino acids. The CDR3, as DNA: TGTGCCAGCTCTATCGACACCTACCTCTACGAGCAGTACTTC. Translated: CASSIDTYLYEQYF.

The gene calls are TRBV5-4 and TRBJ1-6, with TRBD1 identical over 7 bases. V trimming: 5 bases; J trimming: 5 bases; junction bases outside the gene matches: 4. The CDR3 is 14 residues long. Germline V CDR1 and CDR2: SGHNT, YYREEE (reference sequence). The CDR3: CASRWDSDNSPLHF. The DNA of the CDR3 is TGTGCCAGCAGATGGGACAGTGATAATTCACCCCTCCACTTT.

CDR3 in amino acids: CASSLQGTNNEQYF. In nucleotides, the CDR3 is TGTGCCAGCAGCTTACAGGGGACGAATAACGAGCAGTACTTC. The chain is built from TRBV13 and TRBJ2-7; D may be TRBD1 (6 bases). The V end lost 2 bases, the J end lost 5 bases, and 13 bases lay between the germline ends. This CDR3 has 14 amino acids. Germline V lookup: CDR1 PRHDT, CDR2 FYEKMQ (reference sequence).

J is TRBJ1-2 and V is TRBV28; 9 nucleotides align to TRBD1. CDR3 length equals 15 residues. The V gene end was trimmed by 6 bases and the J gene end by 3 bases; junction bases not matched to a gene: 8. The V gene's germline CDR1 is MDHEN and CDR2 SYDVKM. The CDR3 spells CASSTITGGDYGYTF. CDR3 in DNA: TGTGCCAGCAGCACGATAACAGGGGGCGACTATGGCTACACCTTC.

CDR3 DNA: TGTGCCAGCAGTAATACGCAGTATTTT. Translation gives CASSNTQYF. The rearrangement joins TRBV27 to TRBJ2-3, with D unresolved. In germline, CDR1 is MNHEY, CDR2 SMNVEV (reference sequence). The CDR3 consists of 9 residues. The V end was cut by 5 bases, the J end by 7 bases, with 1 base between.

The V call is TRBV4-1, the J call TRBJ2-7, with TRBD2 matching 10 bases. The CDR3 spans 16 residues. The V gene end was trimmed by 4 bases and the J gene end by 2 bases; junction bases not matched to a gene: 8. Germline CDR1 and CDR2: MGHRA and YSYEKL. The CDR3 coding sequence is TGCGCCAGCAGCCTTAAGCTAGCGGGGGCCGCCTACGAGCAGTACTTC. Protein: CASSLKLAGAAYEQYF.

Notes on this clone: Additional DNA sequences in this sample encode the identical CDR3. The V call is TRBV11-2, the J call TRBJ2-7; D remains ambiguous. Germline values: CDR1 SGHAT, CDR2 FQNNGV. This CDR3 is built from 12 residues. Trimming removed 6 bases at V and 4 bases at J, with 10 bases between. CDR3 nucleotides: TGTGCCAGCAGTCTTGCAACGTACGAGCAGTACTTC. Protein sequence: CASSLATYEQYF.

The V and J genes are TRBV7-9 and TRBJ2-5; 7 nucleotides match TRBD1. The CDR3 length is 14 residues. Per the germline V gene, CDR1 is SEHNR and CDR2 is FQNEAQ (reference sequence). The trim removed 5 bases at V and 5 bases at J, leaving 8 bases unmatched. CDR3 sequence (DNA): TGTGCCAGCAGCCTAGACAGGGTCCGGGAGACCCAGTACTTC. Translation gives CASSLDRVRETQYF.

Only a few counts were recorded for this clone. The V and J genes are TRBV4-1 and TRBJ1-5; D gene unclear. CDR1 is MGHRA and CDR2 is YSYEKL in the germline V gene. V lost 0 bases and J 7 bases, leaving 7 bases between the germline ends. The CDR3 totals 13 residues. CDR3 bases: TGCGCCAGCAGCCAAGACATAGGCCAGCCCCAGCATTTT. It encodes CASSQDIGQPQHF.

The rearrangement uses TRBV4-1 and TRBJ2-7; tentative D call: TRBD1 (6 bases). V was cut by 3 bases and J by 0 bases, with 12 bases left in between. CDR3 length: 15 amino acids. Germline V gene lookup returns CDR1 MGHRA and CDR2 YSYEKL. CDR3 sequence reads: CASSHRTASSYEQYF. Here the CDR3 DNA reads TGCGCCAGCAGCCATCGGACAGCCAGCTCCTACGAGCAGTACTTC.

This chain links TRBV9 with TRBJ2-7; D unclear. The CDR3 loop spans 13 amino acids. Trimming left V 1 base short and J 3 bases short, with 8 bases between. Germline values: CDR1 SGDLS, CDR2 YYNGEE. DNA for the CDR3: TGTGCCAGCAGCGTATCAGCCGGCTACGAGCAGTACTTC. Translated, it gives CASSVSAGYEQYF.

This clone was seen only a few times. The sample carries other DNA sequences with the same CDR3. This chain uses TRBV4-1 with TRBJ2-1; no clear D gene. Germline V gene data show CDR1 as MGHRA and CDR2 as YSYEKL. V lost 1 base, J lost 6 bases, and 1 base lay in between. The CDR3 contains 11 residues. CDR3 loop: CASSQGNEQFF. The CDR3, as DNA: TGCGCCAGCAGCCAAGGCAATGAGCAGTTCTTC.

The genes are TRBV7-9 and TRBJ1-2; D not resolved. Trimming removed 5 bases from V and 4 bases from J, with 20 bases in between. Germline assignment: CDR1 SEHNR and CDR2 FQNEAQ (reference sequence). This CDR3 spans 16 amino acids. The CDR3 is CASSPDLPYSPYGYTF. The DNA for the CDR3 is TGTGCCAGCAGCCCAGATCTCCCTTATTCGCCCTATGGCTACACCTTC.

This chain joins TRBV27 and TRBJ2-1; D is ambiguous. V gave up 4 bases and J gave up 7 bases, with 11 bases separating them. Germline CDR1 is MNHEY and CDR2 is SMNVEV (reference sequence). The CDR3 covers 13 residues. In nucleotides, the CDR3 is TGTGCCAGCAGTTCTGCCTTGGGAAATGAGCAGTTCTTC. The encoded protein is CASSSALGNEQFF.

The chain joins TRBV2 to TRBJ2-5; D is ambiguous. The CDR3 sequence is 16 residues long. Trimming stripped 0 bases from V and 2 bases from J, with 13 bases between. Per germline, CDR1 SNHLY and CDR2 FYNNEI. CDR3 nucleotide sequence: TGTGCCAGCAGTGAAGCATTAAGAGTACTACAAGAGACCCAGTACTTC. Its protein product is CASSEALRVLQETQYF.

The rearrangement links TRBV6-4 to TRBJ2-3; 13 bases are a match to TRBD2. Germline lookup yields CDR1 MRHNA and CDR2 SNTAGT. V lost 0 bases to trimming and J lost 0 bases; unmatched junction nucleotides: 0. This CDR3 has 17 residues. CDR3 coding DNA: TGTGCCAGCAGTGACTCGGGACTAGCGGGAAGCACAGATACGCAGTATTTT. Protein sequence: CASSDSGLAGSTDTQYF.